This TCR beta chain was captured by sequencing in a study of blood T cells in healthy people across ages. CDR3 length: 15 amino acids. CDR1 SGHRS and CDR2 YFSETQ come from the germline V gene. The V end lost 0 bases, the J end lost 6 bases, and 13 bases lay between the germline ends. A second PCR, run for 7 to 11 cycles, used a sample-barcoded 5' primer plus a J-beta primer mix. From the 5' RACE reads, TCRdb called clonotypes with MiXCR, one entry per CDR3 protein. The sample yields about 760,000 distinct CDR3 sequences, roughly three fifths seen once. Source material: blood. The V call is TRBV5-1, the J call TRBJ2-1; D unresolved. The TCR originated in a man in his forties in good health. The CDR3 DNA reads as TGCGCCAGCAGCTTGGTATCAGGAAATTTCAATGAGCAGTTCTTC. Residues: CASSLVSGNFNEQFF. Full variable domain (outside the CDR3, taken from reference TRBV5-1 and TRBJ2-1): KAGVTQTPRYLIKTRGQQVTLSCSPISGHRSVSWYQQTPGQGLQFLFEYFSETQRNKGNFPGRFSGRQFSNSRSEMNVSTLELGDSALYLCASSLVSGNFNEQFFGPGTRLTVL.